Listed here is a single TCR beta chain. Antigen unknown. The data derive from a study of CD4 T cells in relation to SARS-CoV-2 and coronaviruses. For the study at large: After roughly eleven days of antigen culture, PBMC TCR beta CDR3s were sequenced.

CDR3 length: 19 amino acids. Per germline, CDR1 SGHRS and CDR2 YFSETQ. V shed 4 bases and J 0 bases; nucleotides not matched to a gene: 14. Sorted naive or memory CD4+ cells met CEF peptides for about 10 days. TCRdb's copy holds only in-frame clones and misses some; the assay was immunoSEQ multiplex PCR. The sample has about 36,000 clones, 77% seen once. The material sequenced was memory CD4+ T cells from PBMCs, cultured in vitro. The clonotype originates from an adult with COVID-19. The V gene is TRBV5-1, the J gene TRBJ2-2; TRBD1 matches 8 bases. The CDR3 region is CASSRPGQGLKTNTGELFF. DNA for the CDR3: TGCGCCAGCAGCCGACCCGGACAGGGCCTAAAAACGAACACCGGGGAGCTGTTTTTT.